This TCR beta chain emerged from a study of blood T cell repertoires in COVID-19. Study overall: Nucleic acid was either cDNA or gDNA, and it came from T cells, B-cell-depleted T cells, or PBMCs.

Germline V gene data show CDR1 as KGHSH and CDR2 as LQKENI. The CDR3 consists of 13 residues. Trimming stripped 5 bases from V and 6 bases from J, with 13 bases between. Recovery meant two consecutive negative NP/OP PCR tests, professional clearance, or resolved symptoms. TCRdb's table, derived via immunoSEQ multiplex PCR, lists solely in-frame clones and lacks some. The data show about 160,000 clones, with 87% seen just once and 5.5% to 8.5% held by the top ten. The sequenced sample was PBMCs or T cells enriched from blood (not recorded which). The chain uses TRBV18 and TRBJ1-2; D possibly corresponds to TRBD1 (5 bases). This TCR was sampled from a woman aged 50 to 65 who had recovered from COVID-19. The CDR3 DNA reads TGTGCCAGCTCAGACAGTAAAGGCGATGGCTACACCTTC. Protein: CASSDSKGDGYTF.